Listed below are T cell receptor beta chains from one sample, sequenced in a study of CD8 T cells in ankylosing spondylitis. Via MiXCR, TCRdb re-called the 5' RACE reads, giving one row per CDR3 protein. Of 380,000 or so distinct CDR3 sequences detected, roughly 22% appear once; the ten largest clones hold about 12%. Sequenced material: blood, either unsorted or a sorted T cell fraction (not recorded which). These receptors came from a male donor with ankylosing spondylitis or in good health (not recorded which). Each CDR3 is given with its conserved first and last residue. The order of the fields is CDR3 DNA, CDR3 protein, clone size, V gene, J gene, D gene. D genes are given only for firm matches. Some rows mark clone size as missing; the rest say once, few, many or name a class of expanded clone.

CDR3 DNA: TGTGCCAGCTCACCACCGTCTAGGGAGTCCAATGAGCAGTTCTTC
CDR3 protein: CASSPPSRESNEQFF
clone size: -
V gene: TRBV18
J gene: TRBJ2-1
D gene: -

CDR3 DNA: TGTGCCTGGAGCCGGGGGAGGAGACCCTACGAGCAGTACTTC
CDR3 protein: CAWSRGRRPYEQYF
clone size: -
V gene: TRBV30
J gene: TRBJ2-7
D gene: -

CDR3 DNA: TGTGCCAGCAGCTTAGATCCTGGCGGGGGGTTCTACGAGCAGTACTTC
CDR3 protein: CASSLDPGGGFYEQYF
clone size: -
V gene: TRBV11-2
J gene: TRBJ2-7
D gene: TRBD2

CDR3 DNA: TGCAGTGCCAATCCGGGACAGGGTCTCTCCATTACTCCGTATTTT
CDR3 protein: CSANPGQGLSITPYF
clone size: -
V gene: TRBV20-1
J gene: TRBJ2-3
D gene: TRBD1

CDR3 DNA: TGTGCCAGCAGCGGGGACAGTAACGAGCAGTTCTTC
CDR3 protein: CASSGDSNEQFF
clone size: few
V gene: TRBV9
J gene: TRBJ2-1
D gene: TRBD1

CDR3 DNA: TGCAGTGCTAGGGCGGGGAGTACTGAGACCCAGTACTTC
CDR3 protein: CSARAGSTETQYF
clone size: few
V gene: TRBV20-1
J gene: TRBJ2-5
D gene: -

CDR3 DNA: TGTGCCACCAGCGGCACAGGGGTAGAGACCCAGTACTTC
CDR3 protein: CATSGTGVETQYF
clone size: -
V gene: TRBV15
J gene: TRBJ2-5
D gene: TRBD1

CDR3 DNA: TGTGCCAGCAGCTCCACCAAGCTAGGACAGCCTTCCTACGAGCAGTACTTC
CDR3 protein: CASSSTKLGQPSYEQYF
clone size: -
V gene: TRBV7-9
J gene: TRBJ2-7
D gene: -

CDR3 DNA: TGCAGTGCTAGAGATGAGGACGAGCAGTACTTC
CDR3 protein: CSARDEDEQYF
clone size: -
V gene: TRBV20-1
J gene: TRBJ2-7
D gene: -

CDR3 DNA: TGCAGTGCTAGACAACCCCCGTACTACAATGAGCAGTTCTTC
CDR3 protein: CSARQPPYYNEQFF
clone size: -
V gene: TRBV20-1
J gene: TRBJ2-1
D gene: -

CDR3 DNA: TGTGCCAGCAGTTTAACTAGCGGTTACGAGCAGTACTTC
CDR3 protein: CASSLTSGYEQYF
clone size: many
V gene: TRBV12-3/TRBV12-4
J gene: TRBJ2-7
D gene: TRBD2

CDR3 DNA: TGCAGCGTTACAGGCACAAACTACGAGCAGTACTTC
CDR3 protein: CSVTGTNYEQYF
clone size: -
V gene: TRBV29-1
J gene: TRBJ2-7
D gene: -

CDR3 DNA: TGTGCCAGCAGCTTAGCCGGATATGGAGGGGGCACAGATACGCAGTATTTT
CDR3 protein: CASSLAGYGGGTDTQYF
clone size: few
V gene: TRBV7-9
J gene: TRBJ2-3
D gene: -

CDR3 DNA: TGTGCCAGCAGCTTACACAGGGGGCACAATGAGCAGTTCTTC
CDR3 protein: CASSLHRGHNEQFF
clone size: few
V gene: TRBV7-2
J gene: TRBJ2-1
D gene: TRBD1

CDR3 DNA: TGTGCCACCAGTGATTCGCAGGGGGCGCATGAGACCCAGTACTTC
CDR3 protein: CATSDSQGAHETQYF
clone size: -
V gene: TRBV24-1
J gene: TRBJ2-5
D gene: TRBD1

CDR3 DNA: TGTGCCAGCAGTGAACACGGCAGTTCCTACGAGCAGTACTTC
CDR3 protein: CASSEHGSSYEQYF
clone size: -
V gene: TRBV2
J gene: TRBJ2-7
D gene: -

CDR3 DNA: TGTGCCAGCAGCCAGGACAGGGGGAACACAGATACGCAGTATTTT
CDR3 protein: CASSQDRGNTDTQYF
clone size: -
V gene: TRBV2
J gene: TRBJ2-3
D gene: TRBD1

CDR3 DNA: TGTGCCAGCAAACCCATTCGCAGGACAGCTGCGAACACCGGGGAGCTGTTTTTT
CDR3 protein: CASKPIRRTAANTGELFF
clone size: few
V gene: TRBV28
J gene: TRBJ2-2
D gene: -

CDR3 DNA: TGTGCCAGCTCACCTGCGGGAGCGGCCCAAGAGACCCAGTACTTC
CDR3 protein: CASSPAGAAQETQYF
clone size: few
V gene: TRBV18
J gene: TRBJ2-5
D gene: TRBD2

CDR3 DNA: TGTGCCAGCAAGTCTGGAGGGATTAACTCTGGAAACACCATATATTTT
CDR3 protein: CASKSGGINSGNTIYF
clone size: few
V gene: TRBV12-3/TRBV12-4
J gene: TRBJ1-3
D gene: -

CDR3 DNA: TGTGCCAGCAGCGCGACGGTGGGAGGTATTGACGAGCAGTACTTC
CDR3 protein: CASSATVGGIDEQYF
clone size: -
V gene: TRBV3-1
J gene: TRBJ2-7
D gene: -

CDR3 DNA: TGTGCCAGCAGTCCGGTCACGGCCTATGGCTACACCTTC
CDR3 protein: CASSPVTAYGYTF
clone size: -
V gene: TRBV12-3/TRBV12-4
J gene: TRBJ1-2
D gene: -

CDR3 DNA: TGCGCCAGCAGGGCAACTAGCACGGAGACCCAGTACTTC
CDR3 protein: CASRATSTETQYF
clone size: -
V gene: TRBV4-1
J gene: TRBJ2-5
D gene: -

CDR3 DNA: TGTGCCAGCAGCCCATCCGGGCAGGGGACAGATACGCAGTATTTT
CDR3 protein: CASSPSGQGTDTQYF
clone size: many
V gene: TRBV12-3/TRBV12-4
J gene: TRBJ2-3
D gene: -

CDR3 DNA: TGTGCCAGCAGCCAAAGGACAGGATTGACCTACGAGCAGTACTTC
CDR3 protein: CASSQRTGLTYEQYF
clone size: -
V gene: TRBV14
J gene: TRBJ2-7
D gene: TRBD1

CDR3 DNA: TGCGCCAGCAGCCAGGGTGGTGGGGCCTACACAGATACGCAGTATTTT
CDR3 protein: CASSQGGGAYTDTQYF
clone size: once
V gene: TRBV4-1
J gene: TRBJ2-3
D gene: -

CDR3 DNA: TGCGCCAGCAGTGAGTCGGGCAGTACCACAGATACGCAGTATTTT
CDR3 protein: CASSESGSTTDTQYF
clone size: few
V gene: TRBV10-1
J gene: TRBJ2-3
D gene: -

CDR3 DNA: TGCAGCGTTGAACAGGGTACGGACCACTCCTACGAGCAGTACTTC
CDR3 protein: CSVEQGTDHSYEQYF
clone size: -
V gene: TRBV29-1
J gene: TRBJ2-7
D gene: -

CDR3 DNA: TGTGCCAGCAGCTTGGGCAGGGGAGGGGAGAATGAGCAGTTCTTC
CDR3 protein: CASSLGRGGENEQFF
clone size: -
V gene: TRBV7-6
J gene: TRBJ2-1
D gene: -

CDR3 DNA: TGTGCCAGCAGCCAAGATCTGGAGACTGACTTC
CDR3 protein: CASSQDLETDF
clone size: few
V gene: TRBV3-1
J gene: TRBJ1-2
D gene: -

CDR3 DNA: TGTGCCAGCAGCATTAGCGGGGGGGCCTACAATGAGCAGTTCTTC
CDR3 protein: CASSISGGAYNEQFF
clone size: many
V gene: TRBV12-3/TRBV12-4
J gene: TRBJ2-1
D gene: TRBD2

CDR3 DNA: TGTGCCAGCAGCTCCGGGACAGGGGCTCCCACAACCGTATACGAGCAGTACTTC
CDR3 protein: CASSSGTGAPTTVYEQYF
clone size: few
V gene: TRBV11-1
J gene: TRBJ2-7
D gene: TRBD1

CDR3 DNA: TGCGCCAGCAGCCAAGATACGTTAACGGATGAGCAGTTCTTC
CDR3 protein: CASSQDTLTDEQFF
clone size: few
V gene: TRBV4-1
J gene: TRBJ2-1
D gene: -

CDR3 DNA: TGTGCCAGCAGCGACGGACAGGGGAGGTACGAGCAGTACTTC
CDR3 protein: CASSDGQGRYEQYF
clone size: few
V gene: TRBV9
J gene: TRBJ2-7
D gene: TRBD1

CDR3 DNA: TGCGCCAGCAGCTTCGGGACTAGCGGGGGGTGGGGATACAATGAGCAGTTCTTC
CDR3 protein: CASSFGTSGGWGYNEQFF
clone size: once
V gene: TRBV5-1
J gene: TRBJ2-1
D gene: TRBD2

CDR3 DNA: TGTGCCAGCAGTTCCCCGGGGCTGCGCGGCACCGGGGAGCTGTTTTTT
CDR3 protein: CASSSPGLRGTGELFF
clone size: -
V gene: TRBV6-5
J gene: TRBJ2-2
D gene: -

CDR3 DNA: TGTGCCAGCAGCTCCCCGGGGGGCCTAGCCAAAAACATTCAGTACTTC
CDR3 protein: CASSSPGGLAKNIQYF
clone size: -
V gene: TRBV28
J gene: TRBJ2-4
D gene: -

CDR3 DNA: TGTGCCAGCAGCTCAATGAACACTGAAGCTTTCTTT
CDR3 protein: CASSSMNTEAFF
clone size: few
V gene: TRBV7-9
J gene: TRBJ1-1
D gene: -

CDR3 DNA: TGCAGCGTTATTGGGGTGGACAGTAAAGAGACCCAGTACTTC
CDR3 protein: CSVIGVDSKETQYF
clone size: few
V gene: TRBV29-1
J gene: TRBJ2-5
D gene: -

CDR3 DNA: TGTGCCAGCAGCCCAAACATCTGGACAGGTTGGGGGGAGCAGTACTTC
CDR3 protein: CASSPNIWTGWGEQYF
clone size: -
V gene: TRBV3-1
J gene: TRBJ2-7
D gene: TRBD1

CDR3 DNA: TGTGCCAGCAGCTTAGATAGCGGCGTTTACAATGAGCAGTTCTTC
CDR3 protein: CASSLDSGVYNEQFF
clone size: -
V gene: TRBV7-9
J gene: TRBJ2-1
D gene: -

CDR3 DNA: TGCAGTGCTAGCTGGGACGGATTAACCTATGGCTACACCTTC
CDR3 protein: CSASWDGLTYGYTF
clone size: few
V gene: TRBV20-1
J gene: TRBJ1-2
D gene: -

CDR3 DNA: TGTGCCAGCAGAACCGCGGGGGGCCGGGAATACTATGGCTACACCTTC
CDR3 protein: CASRTAGGREYYGYTF
clone size: few
V gene: TRBV28
J gene: TRBJ1-2
D gene: -

CDR3 DNA: TGTGCCAGCAGCCAATTTTTCGGGCTAGCGGGGGGGCCCAAAAACATTCAGTACTTC
CDR3 protein: CASSQFFGLAGGPKNIQYF
clone size: -
V gene: TRBV3-1
J gene: TRBJ2-4
D gene: TRBD2

CDR3 DNA: TGCAGTGCTAGGCTCTCGGGGGGAAGCACAGATACGCAGTATTTT
CDR3 protein: CSARLSGGSTDTQYF
clone size: -
V gene: TRBV20-1
J gene: TRBJ2-3
D gene: TRBD2

CDR3 DNA: TGTGCCAGCAGCTTAGTAACCGTAGCGGGGGCCAACAATGAGCAGTTCTTC
CDR3 protein: CASSLVTVAGANNEQFF
clone size: -
V gene: TRBV7-9
J gene: TRBJ2-1
D gene: TRBD2

CDR3 DNA: TGTGCCTGGAGCCGACGACAGGGGGCTGAAGCTTTCTTT
CDR3 protein: CAWSRRQGAEAFF
clone size: few
V gene: TRBV30
J gene: TRBJ1-1
D gene: TRBD1

CDR3 DNA: TGCAGCGTTGTCCCCCGTGAGTCCTACGAGCAGTACTTC
CDR3 protein: CSVVPRESYEQYF
clone size: -
V gene: TRBV29-1
J gene: TRBJ2-7
D gene: -

CDR3 DNA: TGTGCCAGCAATTCCCCGGGACAGCGAGCCCCCTACGAGCAGTACTTC
CDR3 protein: CASNSPGQRAPYEQYF
clone size: once
V gene: TRBV6-5
J gene: TRBJ2-7
D gene: TRBD1

CDR3 DNA: TGTGCCAGCAGCCATGAGACAGCGAACTCCAATGAGCAGTTCTTC
CDR3 protein: CASSHETANSNEQFF
clone size: many
V gene: TRBV4-2
J gene: TRBJ2-1
D gene: -

CDR3 DNA: TGTGCCAGCAGTTTTGGAGGGGAGGAGACTGAAGCTTTCTTT
CDR3 protein: CASSFGGEETEAFF
clone size: few
V gene: TRBV12-3/TRBV12-4
J gene: TRBJ1-1
D gene: -

CDR3 DNA: TGTGCCAGCAGCTTTTCCTCCACCGGGGAGCTGTTTTTT
CDR3 protein: CASSFSSTGELFF
clone size: -
V gene: TRBV7-9
J gene: TRBJ2-2
D gene: -

CDR3 DNA: TGTGCCAGCAGTTTAGCGGCGGCAGTTTACGAGCAGTACTTC
CDR3 protein: CASSLAAAVYEQYF
clone size: -
V gene: TRBV27
J gene: TRBJ2-7
D gene: -